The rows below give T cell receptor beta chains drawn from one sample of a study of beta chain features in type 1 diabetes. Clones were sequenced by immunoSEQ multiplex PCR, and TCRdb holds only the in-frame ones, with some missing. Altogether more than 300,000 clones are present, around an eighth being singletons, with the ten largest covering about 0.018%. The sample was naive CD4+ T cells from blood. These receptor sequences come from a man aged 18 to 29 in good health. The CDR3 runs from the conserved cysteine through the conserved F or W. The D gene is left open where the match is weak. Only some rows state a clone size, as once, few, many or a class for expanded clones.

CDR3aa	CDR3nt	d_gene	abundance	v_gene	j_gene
CASSYSGQTNQPQHF	TGTGCCAGCAGTTATTCGGGACAGACCAATCAGCCCCAGCATTTT	TRBD1	few	TRBV6-6	TRBJ1-5
CASSLAQGEYGYTF	TGCGCCAGCAGCTTGGCCCAGGGCGAGTATGGCTACACCTTC	-	few	TRBV5-1	TRBJ1-2
CASSPRPGQHDGYTF	TGTGCCAGCAGTCCAAGACCGGGACAGCATGATGGCTACACCTTC	TRBD1	-	TRBV27	TRBJ1-2
CASSSMRGAFSGTDTQYF	TGTGCCAGCAGCTCCATGCGGGGGGCCTTTTCCGGCACAGATACGCAGTATTTT	TRBD2	-	TRBV11-3	TRBJ2-3
CASFVAETSYEQYF	TGTGCCAGCTTTGTAGCGGAGACCTCCTACGAGCAGTACTTC	-	-	TRBV2	TRBJ2-7
CASSIRDEQYF	TGTGCCAGTAGTATACGGGACGAGCAGTACTTC	-	few	TRBV19	TRBJ2-7
CASSLNYRDIYEQYF	TGTGCCAGCAGCCTAAACTACCGGGACATTTACGAGCAGTACTTC	-	-	TRBV14	TRBJ2-7
CSVEEREGRNEQFF	TGCAGCGTTGAGGAGCGGGAGGGCCGCAATGAGCAGTTCTTC	TRBD2	-	TRBV29-1	TRBJ2-1
CASRAGVGPYEQYF	TGTGCCAGCAGAGCGGGGGTGGGCCCCTACGAGCAGTACTTC	TRBD2	few	TRBV7-2	TRBJ2-7
CASSLGQGGETQYF	TGCGCCAGCAGCTTGGGACAGGGTGGTGAGACCCAGTACTTC	TRBD1	few	TRBV5-1	TRBJ2-5
CASSFRDSQFF	TGTGCCAGCAGCTTCCGGGACTCTCAGTTCTTC	-	-	TRBV5-6	TRBJ2-1
CASSIVRNTGELFF	TGTGCCAGTAGTATAGTCCGGAACACCGGGGAGCTGTTTTTT	-	few	TRBV19	TRBJ2-2
CASSGPSGNYGYTF	TGTGCCAGCAGTGGACCTTCGGGAAACTATGGCTACACCTTC	-	few	TRBV2	TRBJ1-2
CASTGTANTGELFF	TGTGCCAGCACCGGGACAGCGAACACCGGGGAGCTGTTTTTT	TRBD1	-	TRBV28	TRBJ2-2
CASRQGTLMNTEAFF	TGCGCCAGCAGGCAGGGAACCCTTATGAACACTGAAGCTTTCTTT	-	once	TRBV5-1	TRBJ1-1
CASSFDGSNHEQYF	TGTGCCAGCAGCTTCGACGGGAGTAACCACGAGCAGTACTTC	-	-	TRBV7-3	TRBJ2-7
CASSIRGGYQETQYF	TGTGCCAGCAGTATTAGGGGGGGGTACCAAGAGACCCAGTACTTC	-	few	TRBV7-2	TRBJ2-5
CASITVRSEAFF	TGTGCCAGCATTACGGTCCGAAGTGAAGCTTTCTTT	-	few	TRBV6-5	TRBJ1-1
CASSILSGSFYEQYF	TGTGCCAGTAGTATCCTCAGCGGGAGCTTCTACGAGCAGTACTTC	TRBD2	few	TRBV19	TRBJ2-7
CASRPPLTANYGYTF	TGTGCCAGCAGACCACCACTCACGGCTAACTATGGCTACACCTTC	-	few	TRBV28	TRBJ1-2
CASKVAGGADNEQFF	TGTGCCAGCAAGGTAGCGGGTGGGGCCGACAATGAGCAGTTCTTC	TRBD2	-	TRBV6-1	TRBJ2-1
CASSLVGGRTDTQYF	TGTGCCAGCAGCTTAGTAGGGGGCAGAACAGATACGCAGTATTTT	TRBD1	-	TRBV7-8	TRBJ2-3
CASSRTGYQETQYF	TGTGCCAGCAGCCGGACAGGGTACCAAGAGACCCAGTACTTC	TRBD1	few	TRBV7-9	TRBJ2-5
CASSPLRGDIRRAFF	TGTGCCAGTAGTCCTCTACGGGGGGACATTCGTCGAGCTTTCTTT	-	few	TRBV19	TRBJ1-1
CASSSEIVTEAFF	TGTGCCAGCAGTTCGGAGATCGTCACTGAAGCTTTCTTT	-	few	TRBV27	TRBJ1-1